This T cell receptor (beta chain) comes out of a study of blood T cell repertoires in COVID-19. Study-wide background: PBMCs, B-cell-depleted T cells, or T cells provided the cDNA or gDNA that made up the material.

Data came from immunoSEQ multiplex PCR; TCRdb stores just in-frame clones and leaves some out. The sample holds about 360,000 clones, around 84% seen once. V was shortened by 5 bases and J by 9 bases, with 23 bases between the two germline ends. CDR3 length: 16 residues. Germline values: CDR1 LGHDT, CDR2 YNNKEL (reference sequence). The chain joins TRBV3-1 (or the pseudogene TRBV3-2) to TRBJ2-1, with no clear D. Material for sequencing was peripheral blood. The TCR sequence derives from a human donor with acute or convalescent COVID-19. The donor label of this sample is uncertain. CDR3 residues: CASSKVASGSRAEQFF. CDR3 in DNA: TGTGCCAGCAGCAAAGTAGCTTCCGGGTCGAGAGCTGAGCAGTTCTTC.